Listed below are T cell receptor beta chains from one sample, sequenced in a study of blood T cell repertoires in COVID-19. The data were produced by immunoSEQ multiplex PCR, yet TCRdb's version contains in-frame clones alone and is incomplete. The table has about 250,000 clones, 89% seen once. The sequenced sample was peripheral blood. All receptors come from a woman in her thirties or forties who had recovered from COVID-19. Each CDR3 is given with its conserved first and last residue. A D gene is named only where the DNA matches it firmly. Clone size is given for some rows only: seen once, a few or many times, or a class if the clone is expanded.

clone_size j_call cdr3_length d_call v_call cdr3_aa cdr3_nt
NA TRBJ2-5 13 TRBD1 TRBV13 CASSPQGAETQYF TGTGCCAGCAGCCCGCAGGGGGCGGAGACCCAGTACTTC
NA TRBJ1-1 16 TRBD1 TRBV7-9 CASSLGTQGEETEAFF TGTGCCAGCAGCTTAGGGACACAGGGGGAGGAAACTGAAGCTTTCTTT
few TRBJ2-5 14 NA TRBV28 CASSLGTKQETQYF TGTGCCAGCAGTTTGGGGACAAAACAAGAGACCCAGTACTTC
NA TRBJ2-5 15 NA TRBV30 CAWSPGQTYQETQYF TGTGCCTGGAGTCCCGGACAGACGTACCAAGAGACCCAGTACTTC
NA TRBJ2-5 13 TRBD1 TRBV7-7 CASSRDSQETQYF TGTGCCAGCAGCCGGGACAGCCAAGAGACCCAGTACTTC
NA TRBJ2-7 15 TRBD1 TRBV10-3 CAISEPGQGRSEQYF TGTGCCATCAGTGAACCGGGACAGGGAAGATCCGAGCAGTACTTC
NA TRBJ1-3 14 TRBD1 TRBV6-5 CASSATGGGNTIYF TGTGCCAGCAGCGCGACAGGGGGCGGAAACACCATATATTTT
once TRBJ1-1 13 TRBD1 TRBV19 CASNNRGYTEAFF TGTGCCAGTAATAACAGGGGGTACACTGAAGCTTTCTTT
once TRBJ1-4 16 NA TRBV5-1 CASSLSGYATNEKLFF TGCGCCAGCAGCTTGTCCGGGTATGCAACTAATGAAAAACTGTTTTTT
NA TRBJ2-7 16 TRBD2 TRBV19 CASSRLAGGRFDEQYF TGTGCCAGTAGCAGACTAGCGGGAGGGAGATTTGACGAGCAGTACTTC
NA TRBJ2-4 13 NA TRBV2 CASSPRSGNIQYF TGTGCCAGCAGCCCCCGGTCCGGGAACATTCAGTACTTC
NA TRBJ2-1 13 NA TRBV7-9 CASSLVQRVEQFF TGTGCCAGCAGCTTAGTCCAGCGGGTCGAGCAGTTCTTC
NA TRBJ1-5 13 TRBD1 TRBV19 CASSGTGGDAQHF TGTGCCAGTAGTGGGACAGGGGGCGACGCCCAGCATTTT
NA TRBJ2-1 18 NA TRBV3-1/TRBV3-2 CASSQAGGGRGPYNEQFF TGTGCCAGCAGCCAAGCCGGAGGGGGCAGGGGTCCCTACAATGAGCAGTTCTTC
NA TRBJ2-3 14 NA TRBV5-1 CASSLGHVADTQYF TGCGCCAGCAGCTTGGGACATGTGGCAGATACGCAGTATTTT
once TRBJ2-1 17 TRBD1 TRBV27 CASSPGQGLSSYNEQFF TGTGCCAGCAGTCCAGGACAGGGACTCAGCTCCTACAATGAGCAGTTCTTC
NA TRBJ2-2 17 TRBD2 TRBV9 CASSVGRLAGNTGELFF TGTGCCAGCAGCGTAGGTAGACTAGCGGGGAACACCGGGGAGCTGTTTTTT
NA TRBJ1-2 14 TRBD1 TRBV5-1 CASSPGDRGEGYTF TGCGCCAGCAGCCCGGGGGACAGGGGGGAAGGCTACACCTTC
few TRBJ2-1 12 TRBD2 TRBV5-1 CASSWTRGEQFF TGCGCCAGCAGCTGGACTAGAGGTGAGCAGTTCTTC
NA TRBJ2-7 12 NA TRBV7-2 CASSLASDEQYF TGTGCCAGCAGCTTAGCTAGCGACGAGCAGTACTTC
NA TRBJ2-1 13 TRBD1 TRBV18 CASSPFTGDEQFF TGTGCCAGCTCACCATTCACAGGGGATGAGCAGTTCTTC
NA TRBJ2-7 15 TRBD2 TRBV27 CASSLSRGEAYEQYF TGTGCCAGCAGTTTATCGCGGGGGGAAGCCTACGAGCAGTACTTC